This is a list of T cell receptor beta chains from one sample in a study of blood T cell repertoires in COVID-19. The table came from immunoSEQ multiplex PCR; TCRdb's copy has only in-frame clones and leaves some out. The table shows 130,000 to 150,000 clones, with roughly four fifths occurring only once. The source material was peripheral blood. These receptor sequences come from a human donor in a cohort sampled during active COVID-19. CDR3s include the opening cysteine and the closing phenylalanine or tryptophan. A D gene is named only where the DNA matches it firmly. A clone size is listed for some rows: how often the clone was seen (once, few, many), or a class if it is expanded.

>18|.|TRBJ2-3|TRBV4-3|TRBD2
TGCGCCAGCAGCCAAGATCGAGTTAGCGGGGGGGTTGCAGATACGCAGTATTTT
CASSQDRVSGGVADTQYF
>12|.|TRBJ1-2|TRBV7-2|.
TGTGCCAGCAGCTTAGCGGGGGGGAAAGCCACCTTC
CASSLAGGKATF
>14|.|TRBJ1-1|TRBV7-8|.
TGTGCCAGCAGCTTGGTCAGGATGAACACTGAAGCTTTCTTT
CASSLVRMNTEAFF
>16|.|TRBJ2-1|TRBV7-3|.
TGTGCCAGCAGCTACTCGATAAGTCCAGGGGATAATGAGCAGTTCTTC
CASSYSISPGDNEQFF
>15|once|TRBJ2-7|TRBV7-2|TRBD1
TGTGCCAGCAGGCTGACCGGGACAGTATCCTACGAGCAGTACTTC
CASRLTGTVSYEQYF
>17|.|TRBJ1-5|TRBV19|.
TGTGCCAGTAGTAGCCCAGAGGGTTTACCTAGCAATCAGCCCCAGCATTTT
CASSSPEGLPSNQPQHF
>17|.|TRBJ2-3|TRBV7-6|TRBD2
TGTGCCAGCAGCTTAGTTCCAGCGGGGGGGCCCCCAGATACGCAGTATTTT
CASSLVPAGGPPDTQYF
>16|.|TRBJ2-5|TRBV7-2|.
TGTGCCAGCAGCTTAGGGCGGGGGCCCTCCCAAGAGACCCAGTACTTC
CASSLGRGPSQETQYF
>17|.|TRBJ2-6|TRBV15|.
TGTGCCACCAGCAGAGATTCGAGGGCGTCTGGGGCCAACGTCCTGACTTTC
CATSRDSRASGANVLTF
>16|.|TRBJ2-2|TRBV13|.
TGTGCCAGCAGACGATGGGGAGGGGGTGGCACCGGGGAGCTGTTTTTT
CASRRWGGGGTGELFF
>17|.|TRBJ2-5|TRBV7-2|TRBD1
TGTGCCAGCAGCGAACAGGGGCCGGCGTTACCGGTCGAGACCCAGTACTTC
CASSEQGPALPVETQYF
>16|.|TRBJ2-2|TRBV7-9|TRBD2
TGTGCCAGCAGCTTAGACAGCGGGGGACACACCGGGGAGCTGTTTTTT
CASSLDSGGHTGELFF
>15|few|TRBJ1-2|TRBV7-9|.
TGTGCCAGCAGCTCACTGGACCGGAGGGACTATGGCTACACCTTC
CASSSLDRRDYGYTF
>16|.|TRBJ2-2|TRBV5-5|TRBD1
TGTGCCAGCAGCTTTTCGCCAGGGGGCGATGACGGGGAGCTGTTTTTT
CASSFSPGGDDGELFF
>16|.|TRBJ2-1|TRBV7-3|TRBD2
TGTGCCAGCAGCTCGTCAACTAGCGGGGTCTACAATGAGCAGTTCTTC
CASSSSTSGVYNEQFF
>15|.|TRBJ2-7|TRBV6-5|TRBD1
TGTGCCAGCAGCAAGTCCGGGACAGGGGTCTACGAGCAGTACTTC
CASSKSGTGVYEQYF
>12|once|TRBJ2-7|TRBV5-1|TRBD1
TGCGCCAGCAGCAAACAGGGGTACGAGCAGTACTTC
CASSKQGYEQYF
>18|.|TRBJ2-2|TRBV7-2|.
TGTGCCAGCAGCTTAGGCGTTCAGGGGCCTACAAACACCGGGGAGCTGTTTTTT
CASSLGVQGPTNTGELFF
>17|.|TRBJ1-5|TRBV12-5|.
TGTGCTAGTGGTTTTGTCGGCGGGGAGAGGAGCAATCAGCCCCAGCATTTT
CASGFVGGERSNQPQHF
>16|.|TRBJ2-7|TRBV2|.
TGTGCCAGCAGTCCCCAGGTACCCGACCTCCGGAACGAGCAGTACTTC
CASSPQVPDLRNEQYF
>16|few|TRBJ2-2|TRBV11-2|.
TGTGCCAGCAGCTTAGAGGGCAGTACGAACACCGGGGAGCTGTTTTTT
CASSLEGSTNTGELFF
>15|once|TRBJ2-1|TRBV6-5|TRBD1
TGTGCCAGCAGCCCACAGGGGAGCTCCTACAATGAGCAGTTCTTC
CASSPQGSSYNEQFF
>18|.|TRBJ2-3|TRBV19|TRBD2
TGTGCCAGTAGTATAGGACCCCCGACTAGCGGGGGCACAGATACGCAGTATTTT
CASSIGPPTSGGTDTQYF
>16|.|TRBJ1-1|TRBV19|TRBD1
TGTGCCAGTAGTAAGAGGGGGCGTGCCTCGAACACTGAAGCTTTCTTT
CASSKRGRASNTEAFF
>15|.|TRBJ2-3|TRBV7-2|TRBD2
TGTGCCAGCAGGGAAGGGCTAGCGGGGGCAGATACGCAGTATTTT
CASREGLAGADTQYF
>17|.|TRBJ2-7|TRBV7-9|.
TGTGCCAGCAGCCCGTGGCAGGGAACCAGCTCATCTAACGAGCAGTACTTC
CASSPWQGTSSSNEQYF
>14|.|TRBJ1-1|TRBV19|TRBD1
TGTGCCAGTAGGGCCCAGGACAGGGGGCTTGAAGCTTTCTTT
CASRAQDRGLEAFF
>14|.|TRBJ1-1|TRBV29-1|TRBD1
TGCAGCGTTTCCCGACAGGGGATGAACACTGAAGCTTTCTTT
CSVSRQGMNTEAFF
>14|.|TRBJ2-2|TRBV5-4|TRBD1
TGTGCCAGCAGCCCGGGACAGGACACCGGGGAGCTGTTTTTT
CASSPGQDTGELFF
>16|.|TRBJ1-3|TRBV6-2/TRBV6-3|TRBD1
TGTGCCAGCAGTGACGACAGGGGGTTGACTGGAAACACCATATATTTT
CASSDDRGLTGNTIYF
>17|.|TRBJ1-1|TRBV5-1|TRBD1
TGCGCCAGCAGCTCGTCCCGGGACAGGGTAGGAACGGGTGAAGCTTTCTTT
CASSSSRDRVGTGEAFF
>11|.|TRBJ2-3|TRBV3-1/TRBV3-2|.
TGTGCCAGCAGGAGCGCGGATACGCAGTATTTT
CASRSADTQYF
>14|.|TRBJ1-1|TRBV6-5|.
TGTGCCAGCAGACCAACAGGGCGGCTCACTGAAGCTTTCTTT
CASRPTGRLTEAFF
>16|.|TRBJ2-3|TRBV4-3|TRBD2
TGCGCCAGCAGCCAGGATAGCGGGGGGGCCGTAGATACGCAGTATTTT
CASSQDSGGAVDTQYF
>14|.|TRBJ2-7|TRBV5-1|.
TGCGCCAGCAGCTTGTCCAGGGGTCCCTACGAGCAGTACTTC
CASSLSRGPYEQYF
>16|once|TRBJ2-3|TRBV6-5|.
TGTGCCAGCAGTTACGGGGCAGGCCAAAGCACAGATACGCAGTATTTT
CASSYGAGQSTDTQYF
>17|.|TRBJ1-6|TRBV5-6|TRBD1
TGTGCCAGCACCTGGGGACAGTTTCCTAGAGATAATTCACCCCTCCACTTT
CASTWGQFPRDNSPLHF
>15|.|TRBJ1-1|TRBV14|TRBD1
TGTGCCAGCAGCCAAGCCACAGGGGATGGGACTGAAGCTTTCTTT
CASSQATGDGTEAFF
>15|.|TRBJ2-3|TRBV6-5|TRBD2
TGTGCCAGCAGCCTCGCCGGGACTACCACAGATACGCAGTATTTT
CASSLAGTTTDTQYF
>15|.|TRBJ2-5|TRBV27|TRBD2
TGTGCCAGCAGGCAACAGGGACTAGCTGGGGAGACCCAGTACTTC
CASRQQGLAGETQYF
>16|few|TRBJ2-2|TRBV4-1|.
TGCGCCAGCAGCCAACGGGACACCGCGAACACCGGGGAGCTGTTTTTT
CASSQRDTANTGELFF
>16|.|TRBJ2-2|TRBV9|TRBD2
TGTGCCAGCAGTTGGACTAGCGGGGTCAACACCGGGGAGCTGTTTTTT
CASSWTSGVNTGELFF
>12|once|TRBJ1-4|TRBV29-1|TRBD1
TGCAGCGTGGGACAGACGAGTGAAAAACTGTTTTTT
CSVGQTSEKLFF
>11|.|TRBJ2-7|TRBV29-1|.
TGCAGCGGTTCTTTCGGTACCGAGCAGTACTTC
CSGSFGTEQYF
>13|.|TRBJ1-6|TRBV24-1|.
TGTGCCACCTCGACAGGCCTCAATTCACCCCTCCACTTT
CATSTGLNSPLHF